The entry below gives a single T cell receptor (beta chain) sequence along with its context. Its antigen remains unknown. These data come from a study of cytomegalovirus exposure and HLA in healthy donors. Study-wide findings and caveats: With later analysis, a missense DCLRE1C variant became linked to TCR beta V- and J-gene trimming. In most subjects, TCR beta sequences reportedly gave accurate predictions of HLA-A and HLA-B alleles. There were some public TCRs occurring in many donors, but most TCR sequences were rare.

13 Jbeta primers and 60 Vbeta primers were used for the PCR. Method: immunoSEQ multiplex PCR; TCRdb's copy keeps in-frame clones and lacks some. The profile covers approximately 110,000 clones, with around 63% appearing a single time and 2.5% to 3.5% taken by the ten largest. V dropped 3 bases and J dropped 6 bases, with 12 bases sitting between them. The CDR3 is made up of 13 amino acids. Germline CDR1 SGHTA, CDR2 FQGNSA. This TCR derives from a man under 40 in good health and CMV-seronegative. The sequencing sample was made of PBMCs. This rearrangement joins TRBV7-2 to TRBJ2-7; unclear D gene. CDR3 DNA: TGTGCCAGCAGCTTTTACTTGGGCGCCGAGCAGTACTTC. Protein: CASSFYLGAEQYF.